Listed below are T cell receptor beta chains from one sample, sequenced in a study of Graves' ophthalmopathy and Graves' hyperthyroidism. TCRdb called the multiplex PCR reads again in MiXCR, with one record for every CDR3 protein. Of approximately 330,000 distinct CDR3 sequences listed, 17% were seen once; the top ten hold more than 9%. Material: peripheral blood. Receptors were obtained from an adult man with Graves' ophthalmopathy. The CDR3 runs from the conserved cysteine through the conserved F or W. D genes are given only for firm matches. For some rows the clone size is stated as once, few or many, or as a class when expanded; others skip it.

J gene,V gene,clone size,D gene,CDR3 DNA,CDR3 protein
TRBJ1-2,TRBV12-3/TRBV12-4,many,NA,TGTGCCAGCAGTGTGACCGGGACGGTGCTTGACGGCTACACCTTC,CASSVTGTVLDGYTF
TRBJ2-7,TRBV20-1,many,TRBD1,TGCAGTGCTTACACCGGGACAGGGAACTACGAGCAGTACTTC,CSAYTGTGNYEQYF
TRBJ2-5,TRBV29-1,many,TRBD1,TGCAGCGTTGACGCACAGGGGGAGGAAGAGACCCAGTACTTC,CSVDAQGEEETQYF
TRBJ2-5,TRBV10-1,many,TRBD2,TGCGCCAGCAGTGAGAATAGCGGGAGCGGAGAGACCCAGTACTTC,CASSENSGSGETQYF
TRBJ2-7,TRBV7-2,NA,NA,TGTGCCAGCAGCTCCGGAGTGGCGAGGGGCGAGCAGTACTTC,CASSSGVARGEQYF
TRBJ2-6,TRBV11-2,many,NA,TGTGCCAGCAGCTTAGATTTAACCTCTGGGGCCAACGTCCTGACTTTC,CASSLDLTSGANVLTF
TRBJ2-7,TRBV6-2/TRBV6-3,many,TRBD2,TGTGCCAGCAGGACTAGCGGGCGAACCTACGAGCAGTACTTC,CASRTSGRTYEQYF
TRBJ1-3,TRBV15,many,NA,TGTGCCACCAGCAGGGGTTCGATACTCTCTGGAAACACCATATATTTT,CATSRGSILSGNTIYF
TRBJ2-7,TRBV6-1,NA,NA,TGTGCCAGCAGCTCGGGGTCGGGCGAGCAGTACTTC,CASSSGSGEQYF
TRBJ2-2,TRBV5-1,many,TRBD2,TGCGCCAGCAGCTTCTCCGGACTAGCGAGGACCGGGGAGCTGTTTTTT,CASSFSGLARTGELFF
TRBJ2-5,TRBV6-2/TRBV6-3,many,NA,TGTGCCAGCAGTTACGGGGCGGGCCTCCAAGAGACCCAGTACTTC,CASSYGAGLQETQYF
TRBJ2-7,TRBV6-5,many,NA,TGTGCCAGCAGTTACCTACAGGGGGGGGGCGAGCAGTACTTC,CASSYLQGGGEQYF
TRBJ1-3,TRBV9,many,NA,TGTGCCAGCAGCGCAGAGGGGCAGAACACCATATATTTT,CASSAEGQNTIYF
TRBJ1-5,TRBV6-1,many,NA,TGTGCCAGCAGTCGGACCCCTAGCAATCAGCCCCAGCATTTT,CASSRTPSNQPQHF
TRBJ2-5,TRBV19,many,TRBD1,TGTGCCAGTAGTACCCAGACAGGGGGCGAGACTCAAGAGACCCAGTACTTC,CASSTQTGGETQETQYF
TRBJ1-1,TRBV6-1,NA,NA,TGTGCCAGCAGTGAACAGGGGTCGGCTTTCTTT,CASSEQGSAFF
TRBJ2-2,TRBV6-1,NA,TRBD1,TGTGCCAGTGGACAGGGCGGCACCGGGGAGCTGTTTTTT,CASGQGGTGELFF
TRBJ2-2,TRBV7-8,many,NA,TGTGCCAGCAGCTTTAGTGGTCTAGATGCGAACACCGGGGAGCTGTTTTTT,CASSFSGLDANTGELFF
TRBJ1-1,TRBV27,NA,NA,TGTGCCAGTTATGACCGAAACACTGAAGCTTTCTTT,CASYDRNTEAFF
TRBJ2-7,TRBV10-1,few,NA,TGCGCCAGCAGTGAGACCCGGGGGCGCATCAACGAGCAGTACTTC,CASSETRGRINEQYF
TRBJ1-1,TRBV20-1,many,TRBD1,TGCAGTGCTGACCGGGCCACAGGGGGCGCCACTGAAGCTTTCTTT,CSADRATGGATEAFF
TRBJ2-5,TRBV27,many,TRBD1,TGTGCCAGCAGTTACGGACAGGGAGGAGGAGAGACCCAGTACTTC,CASSYGQGGGETQYF
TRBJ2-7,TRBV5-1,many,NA,TGCGCCAGCAAGGTAGGGGGTCGAATGGAGCAGTACTTC,CASKVGGRMEQYF
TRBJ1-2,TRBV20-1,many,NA,TGCAGTGCTAAAGTGCAGTTGCAGAACTATGGCTACACCTTC,CSAKVQLQNYGYTF
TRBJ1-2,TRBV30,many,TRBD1,TGTGCCTGGAGAGGACAGGAGAATGGCTACACCTTC,CAWRGQENGYTF
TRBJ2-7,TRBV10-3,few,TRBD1,TGTGCCATCAGACTGGACAGGGGCCTAGATACCTCCTACGAGCAGTACTTC,CAIRLDRGLDTSYEQYF
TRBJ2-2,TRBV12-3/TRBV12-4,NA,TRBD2,TGTGCCAGCAGTCCTAATAGCGGGAGGGCCGGCGGGGAGCTGTTTTTT,CASSPNSGRAGGELFF
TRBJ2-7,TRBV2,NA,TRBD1,TGTGCCAGCAGGGACAGGGAAAATGAGCAGTACTTC,CASRDRENEQYF
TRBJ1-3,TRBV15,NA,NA,TGTGCCACCAGCAGAGTGGGGACATCTGGAAACACCATATATTTT,CATSRVGTSGNTIYF
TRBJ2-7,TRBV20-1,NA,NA,TGCAGTGCTAGAGATCAGCTAACCTACGAGCAGTACTTC,CSARDQLTYEQYF
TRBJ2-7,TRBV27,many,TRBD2,TGTGCCAGCAGTTTCGGGACTAGCGTCTACGAGCAGTACTTC,CASSFGTSVYEQYF
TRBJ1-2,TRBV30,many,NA,TGTGCCTGGAGTGTAGCAGGAGCTAACTATGGCTACACCTTC,CAWSVAGANYGYTF
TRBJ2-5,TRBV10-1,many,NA,TGCGCCAGCAGTCAAAGGGGCCACGGCGGAGAAGAGACCCAGTACTTC,CASSQRGHGGEETQYF
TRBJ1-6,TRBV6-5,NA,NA,TGTGCCAGCAGTTACAGGGACGCCTATAATTCACCCCTCCACTTT,CASSYRDAYNSPLHF
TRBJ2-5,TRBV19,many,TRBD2,TGTGCCAGTAGTATCGGACTAGCGGGAGGAATAGAGACCCAGTACTTC,CASSIGLAGGIETQYF
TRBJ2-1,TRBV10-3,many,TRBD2,TGTGCCATCAGTGAGTCACTAGCGGGAGGGGGCAATGAGCAGTTCTTC,CAISESLAGGGNEQFF
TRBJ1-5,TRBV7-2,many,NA,TGTGCCAGCAGCCCCACCATCACAGGGAATCAGCCCCAGCATTTT,CASSPTITGNQPQHF
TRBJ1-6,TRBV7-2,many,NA,TGTGCCAGCAGCTTAGTCGCGGATTCACCCCTCCACTTT,CASSLVADSPLHF
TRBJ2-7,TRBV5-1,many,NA,TGCGCCAGCAGCTTGGACGGCTACGAGCAGTACTTC,CASSLDGYEQYF
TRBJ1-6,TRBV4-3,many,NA,TGCGCCAGCAGCCAAGAGCTTTCTAGCTTCACCTATAATTCACCCCTCCACTTT,CASSQELSSFTYNSPLHF
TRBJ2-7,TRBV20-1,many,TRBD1,TGCAGTGCTTTAGAGGGGACAGGGTTCCCCGAGCAGTACTTC,CSALEGTGFPEQYF
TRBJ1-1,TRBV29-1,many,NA,TGCAGCGTTGTAGGGAGTTACTCAGCTTTCTTT,CSVVGSYSAFF